Listed here is a single TCR beta chain. This sample stems from a study of shared clonotypes between healthy human individuals. It was CD45RO-negative cells, positively selected for CCR7, that made up naive CD8 cells, with terminally differentiated effector memory CD45RA+ cells excluded. Generated by immunoSEQ multiplex PCR, the TCRdb table keeps only in-frame clones and is missing some. The sample consists of about 1,800,000 clones, about 95% of them appearing once. CDR1 is GTSNPN, CDR2 SVGIG, per germline (reference sequence). After removal of 1 base from V and 1 base from J, the junction contained 13 bases not matched to a gene. This CDR3 region has 19 residues.

The clonotype comes from a man between 18 and 29 years old in good health. The rearrangement uses TRBV30 and TRBJ2-2; 9 nucleotides align to TRBD1. Specimen: naive CD8+ T cells sorted from blood. CDR3 in DNA: TGTGCCTGGAGTGGATTAAAGAACAGGGGGCTTGGGAACACCGGGGAGCTGTTTTTT. Translation gives CAWSGLKNRGLGNTGELFF.